Listed here are 30 T cell receptor beta chains from one sample, sequenced in a study of CD8 T cells in Susac syndrome. RNA, at about 0.5 to 1 ug, was reverse transcribed with random hexamers. TCRdb ran MiXCR on the immunoSEQ multiplex PCR reads and lists one entry per CDR3 protein. The sample lists 170,000 or so distinct CDR3 sequences, 85% to 95% seen once, with about 0.088% in the top ten. Sequencing input: CD4+ T cells from PBMCs. Receptor source: a human donor with multiple sclerosis.

The rearrangement links TRBV20-1 to TRBJ2-5; 12 bases are a match to TRBD2. CDR1 is DFQATT and CDR2 is SNEGSKA in the germline V gene (reference sequence). Unmatched junction bases numbered 2, after V lost 1 base and J lost 2 bases. CDR3 length: 15 residues. The CDR3 loop is CSARGTSGDQETQYF. CDR3 in DNA: TGCAGTGCTAGAGGGACTAGCGGGGATCAAGAGACCCAGTACTTC.

This clonotype was counted a few times. The chain carries TRBV7-2 and TRBJ2-5; 8 nucleotides align to TRBD2. Trimming at V came to 5 bases and at J to 3 bases, leaving 5 bases not matched to a gene. There are 14 residues in the CDR3. Germline V gene lookup returns CDR1 SGHTA and CDR2 FQGNSA. CDR3: CASSPTSGKETQYF. The CDR3 coding sequence is TGTGCCAGCAGCCCCACTAGCGGTAAAGAGACCCAGTACTTC.

The genes are TRBV12-3 or TRBV12-4 and TRBJ1-1; D possibly corresponds to TRBD1 (5 bases). This CDR3 is 14 amino acids long. V was shortened by 8 bases and J by 5 bases, with 18 bases between the two germline ends. CDR3 in amino acids: CASSLGGARTEAFF. The CDR3 nucleotides are TGTGCCAGCTCCCTTGGCGGGGCGAGAACTGAAGCTTTCTTT.

Only one count was recorded for this clonotype. The V and J genes are TRBV7-3 and TRBJ2-1; D ambiguous. The CDR3 is 15 residues long. Germline CDR1 SGHTA, CDR2 FQGTGA. The V end was cut by 2 bases, the J end by 3 bases, with 11 bases between. CDR3 amino acids: CASSLVPASYNEQFF. The CDR3 DNA reads TGTGCCAGCAGCTTAGTACCAGCCAGCTACAATGAGCAGTTCTTC. Using reference TRBV7-3 and TRBJ2-1 for the parts outside the CDR3, the full variable domain is GAGVSQTPSNKVTEKGKYVELRCDPISGHTALYWYRQSLGQGPEFLIYFQGTGAADDSGLPNDRFFAVRPEGSVSTLKIQRTERGDSAVYLCASSLVPASYNEQFFGPGTRLTVL.

This chain links TRBV2 with TRBJ2-7; 8 bases map to TRBD2. CDR1 and CDR2 from the germline V gene are SNHLY and FYNNEI. This CDR3 is 14 amino acids long. V trimming: 6 bases; J trimming: 0 bases; junction bases outside the gene matches: 4. The CDR3 bases are TGTGCCAGCAGGACTAGCGAGAGCTCCTACGAGCAGTACTTC. This sequence encodes CASRTSESSYEQYF.

This chain uses TRBV28 with TRBJ1-1, with a weak D call TRBD1 (5 bases). The V and J ends lost 3 bases and 6 bases respectively, with 17 bases between them. The germline CDR1 and CDR2 sequences are MDHEN and SYDVKM. This CDR3 contains 15 residues. CDR3 loop: CASSFFGGIEAEAFF. The CDR3 nucleotides are TGTGCCAGCAGTTTCTTTGGGGGGATTGAGGCTGAAGCTTTCTTT.

V is TRBV2 and J is TRBJ1-5, with D perhaps matching TRBD1 (5 bases). Germline V lookup: CDR1 SNHLY, CDR2 FYNNEI. V was clipped by 4 bases and J by 5 bases, with 9 bases between them. The length of the CDR3 is 13 residues. The CDR3 coding sequence is TGTGCCAGCAGTGTGGACACCGATCAGCCCCAGCATTTT. Protein product: CASSVDTDQPQHF.

The rearrangement links TRBV3-1 to TRBJ1-1, with D possibly TRBD1 on 6 matching bases. Trimming took 4 bases from V and 5 from J, leaving 11 bases between them. The CDR3 has 13 residues. CDR1 and CDR2 from the germline V gene are LGHDT and YNNKEL (reference sequence). The CDR3 sequence: CASSPFQGTEAFF. The DNA for the CDR3 is TGTGCCAGCAGCCCATTCCAGGGGACTGAAGCTTTCTTT.

The V and J genes are TRBV4-1 and TRBJ2-1; D is uncertain. The CDR3 has 14 amino acids. The V end was cut by 0 bases, the J end by 7 bases, with 10 bases between. The germline V gene has CDR1 MGHRA and CDR2 YSYEKL. CDR3 region: CASSQDPSSNEQFF. In DNA form, the CDR3 reads TGCGCCAGCAGCCAAGATCCAAGTTCAAATGAGCAGTTCTTC.

This rearrangement joins TRBV4-2 to TRBJ1-6; a possible D gene is TRBD1 (6 bases). Trimming cost V 3 bases and J 6 bases, with 15 bases left between them. Germline V gene data show CDR1 as LGHNA and CDR2 as YNFKEQ. The CDR3 consists of 16 residues. The CDR3 nucleotides read TGTGCCAGCAGCCAGGACCTAGGGGGTAGTAATTCACCCCTCCACTTT. Residues: CASSQDLGGSNSPLHF.

V gene TRBV4-2 combines with J gene TRBJ2-2; D unresolved. Germline assignment: CDR1 LGHNA and CDR2 YNFKEQ. The V and J ends lost 2 bases and 3 bases respectively, with 10 bases between them. The length of the CDR3 is 15 residues. Here the CDR3 reads CASSQLQADTGELFF. The CDR3 DNA reads as TGTGCCAGCAGCCAACTACAAGCAGACACCGGGGAGCTGTTTTTT.

This rearrangement joins TRBV12-3 or TRBV12-4 to TRBJ1-2; possible D gene TRBD1, 5 bases. This CDR3 has 12 residues. Trimming took off 5 bases at V and 5 bases at J, with 9 bases between the two ends. This CDR3 reads CASSRDEYGYTF. CDR3 sequence (DNA): TGTGCCAGCAGTCGGGACGAATATGGCTACACCTTC.

V usage is TRBV7-9 and J usage is TRBJ2-7; D might be TRBD1 or TRBD2, each matching 5 bases. Germline CDR1 SEHNR, CDR2 FQNEAQ (reference sequence). V lost 3 bases, J lost 2 bases, and 14 bases lay in between. CDR3 size: 15 residues. CDR3 sequence reads: CASSLYGGMAYEQYF. The CDR3 coding sequence is TGTGCCAGCAGCTTGTATGGGGGTATGGCCTACGAGCAGTACTTC.

This chain connects TRBV7-2 to TRBJ1-2; D unclear. The CDR3 has 14 amino acids. Per germline, CDR1 SGHTA and CDR2 FQGNSA. V lost 5 bases and J 6 bases, leaving 16 bases between the germline ends. CDR3 nucleotides: TGTGCCAGCAGCCCCAATTTTGGAGGTAATGGCTACACCTTC. This encodes CASSPNFGGNGYTF.

V gene TRBV7-8 combines with J gene TRBJ2-5; 9 nucleotides align to TRBD2. Germline V CDR1 and CDR2: SGHVS, FQNEAQ. The CDR3 extends over 16 amino acids. The ends lost 5 bases at V and 2 bases at J; junction bases unmatched: 9. The CDR3 is CASSPGRLAAQETQYF. CDR3 bases: TGTGCCAGCAGCCCCGGCCGACTAGCGGCACAAGAGACCCAGTACTTC.

V gene TRBV6-2 or TRBV6-3 combines with J gene TRBJ1-2, with D maybe TRBD1 (5 bases). The CDR3 covers 13 residues. The V end lost 4 bases, the J end lost 2 bases, and 8 bases lay between the germline ends. Per the germline V gene, CDR1 is MNHEY and CDR2 is SVGEGT. The CDR3 DNA sequence: TGTGCCAGCAGTTCTGGACAAAACTATGGCTACACCTTC. Translating it yields CASSSGQNYGYTF.

This clonotype was seen once. The chain links TRBV9 to TRBJ1-1; D not resolved. CDR1 and CDR2 (germline): SGDLS, YYNGEE. Trimming took 5 bases from V and 2 from J, leaving 10 bases between them. CDR3 length equals 13 residues. The CDR3 DNA reads TGTGCCAGCAGTGGGCAGACCAACACTGAAGCTTTCTTT. Its protein is CASSGQTNTEAFF.

This clonotype has only one observation. V gene TRBV5-1 combines with J gene TRBJ2-5; 8 positions match TRBD2. CDR1 and CDR2 (germline): SGHRS, YFSETQ. The V and J ends lost 5 bases and 1 base, in that order; junction bases with no gene match: 13. The CDR3 consists of 17 residues. CDR3 sequence: CASRRAPLAESQETQYF. CDR3 sequence (DNA): TGCGCCAGCAGAAGGGCGCCACTAGCGGAGTCCCAAGAGACCCAGTACTTC.

The V gene is TRBV7-2, the J gene TRBJ2-5; no clear D gene. Germline V CDR1 and CDR2: SGHTA, FQGNSA. Trimming shortened V by 7 bases and J by 5 bases, and 20 bases separated the two germline ends. This CDR3 is built from 15 residues. CDR3 bases: TGTGCCAGCACCCTTCTTAACCTCGGGTGGGAGACCCAGTACTTC. Translating it yields CASTLLNLGWETQYF.

The chain joins TRBV23-1 to TRBJ1-1; D is ambiguous. TRBV23-1 is recorded as an ORF, its role being uncertain. This CDR3 region has 12 residues. V lost 11 bases and J lost 3, with 13 bases in between. The chain's CDR3 is CARKPGDTEAFF. The CDR3 DNA is TGCGCCCGCAAGCCGGGAGACACTGAAGCTTTCTTT.

CDR3 coding DNA: TGCGCCAGCAGTGATGGGACTAGCGGGACGGAGACCCAGTACTTC. Translation: CASSDGTSGTETQYF. V is TRBV10-1 and J is TRBJ2-5; 13 bases are shared with TRBD2. The ends lost 3 bases at V and 5 bases at J; junction bases unmatched: 3. Germline V gives CDR1 WNHNN, CDR2 SYGVQD (reference sequence). The CDR3 length is 15 residues.

The chain uses TRBV4-1 and TRBJ1-4; D is unclear. V lost 3 bases and J lost 0, with 11 bases in between. This CDR3 contains 16 residues. CDR1 MGHRA and CDR2 YSYEKL come from the germline V gene. CDR3 protein: CASSQTAAPTNEKLFF. For the CDR3, the DNA is TGCGCCAGCAGCCAGACCGCAGCCCCAACTAATGAAAAACTGTTTTTT.

V gene TRBV30 combines with J gene TRBJ1-2; possibly TRBD1 for D (6 bases). CDR3 length: 15 amino acids. Trimming cost V 0 bases and J 4 bases, with 15 bases left between them. Germline V CDR1 and CDR2: GTSNPN, SVGIG (reference sequence). The CDR3 is CAWSVGGGGTYGYTF. For the CDR3, the DNA is TGTGCCTGGAGTGTAGGGGGTGGTGGGACCTATGGCTACACCTTC.

The chain employs TRBV7-6 and TRBJ2-5, with a weak D call TRBD2 (6 bases). Germline-derived CDR1 and CDR2 are SGHVS and FNYEAQ. Trimming pared 2 bases from V and 5 bases from J, leaving 24 bases between. The CDR3 length is 18 residues. The CDR3 loop is CASSLIPPGSTFGETQYF. CDR3 sequence (DNA): TGTGCCAGCAGCTTAATCCCTCCCGGGAGTACATTTGGCGAGACCCAGTACTTC.

V and J are TRBV9 and TRBJ1-2, with D hard to call. The CDR3 extends over 15 amino acids. Germline V CDR1 and CDR2: SGDLS, YYNGEE. V was clipped by 2 bases and J by 6 bases, with 17 bases between them. The CDR3 DNA reads TGTGCCAGCAGCGTGGCCCCGGACCCGCGGGATGGCTACACCTTC. As protein: CASSVAPDPRDGYTF.

V is TRBV2 and J is TRBJ1-1; possible D gene TRBD1, 6 bases. CDR1 and CDR2 from the germline V gene are SNHLY and FYNNEI. V lost 6 bases and J 4 bases, leaving 18 bases between the germline ends. CDR3 length: 15 amino acids. CDR3 loop: CASRPGAGGGTEAFF. In DNA, the CDR3 is TGTGCCAGCAGACCCGGGGCGGGGGGCGGCACTGAAGCTTTCTTT.

This chain joins TRBV5-6 and TRBJ2-1; 14 bases map to TRBD2. The CDR3 consists of 18 residues. The V gene end was trimmed by 3 bases and the J gene end by 7 bases; junction bases not matched to a gene: 12. Germline V gene data show CDR1 as SGHDT and CDR2 as YYEEEE. The DNA of the CDR3 is TGTGCCAGCAGCTCTAGGACTAGCGGGAGGTTGTCGAGAAATGAGCAGTTCTTC. This sequence encodes CASSSRTSGRLSRNEQFF.

The rearrangement joins TRBV12-3 or TRBV12-4 to TRBJ2-5, with 7 bases matching TRBD2. After removal of 1 base from V and 7 bases from J, the junction contained 6 bases not matched to a gene. There are 14 residues in the CDR3. CDR3 amino acids: CASSLGGTTGTQYF. The CDR3 DNA reads TGTGCCAGCAGTTTAGGGGGGACTACAGGGACCCAGTACTTC.

The chain links TRBV20-1 to TRBJ1-2, with 7 nucleotides matching TRBD1. The J segment lost 8 bases and the V segment lost 5 bases, leaving 8 bases of the junction unmatched. CDR1 and CDR2 (germline): DFQATT, SNEGSKA (reference sequence). This CDR3 is built from 12 residues. CDR3: CSAPDRENGYTF. The CDR3 DNA follows: TGCAGTGCTCCCGACAGGGAAAACGGCTACACCTTC.

The genes are TRBV5-4 and TRBJ2-5; 7 bases fit TRBD1. This CDR3 region has 14 residues. CDR1 and CDR2 (germline): SGHNT, YYREEE (reference sequence). V lost 2 bases, J lost 5 bases, and 6 bases stayed unmatched. This chain's CDR3 is CASSFSGRGETQYF. The CDR3 nucleotides read TGTGCCAGCAGCTTCAGTGGCAGGGGGGAGACCCAGTACTTC.